A single sample gave rise to the 25 T cell receptor beta chains below, sequenced in a study of OX40 agonist ivuxolimab in advanced cancers. Sequenced by immunoSEQ multiplex PCR; TCRdb stores in-frame clones only, minus some. Counted here are about 48,000 clones, roughly 85% occurring once; the ten biggest clones make up 9% to 10%. This sample comprised CD4+ or CD8+ T cells sorted from blood, obtained in a trial of the OX40 agonist ivuxolimab. These receptors all come from an adult with an advanced solid tumor such as melanoma, head and neck, liver or kidney cancer.

The rearrangement uses TRBV28 and TRBJ2-7; 7 nucleotides line up with TRBD1. The CDR3 is 13 residues long. Losses at the gene ends were 3 bases for V and 2 bases for J; bases not matched to a gene: 1. Per the germline V gene, CDR1 is MDHEN and CDR2 is SYDVKM. CDR3 coding DNA: TGTGCCAGCAGTTTGGGGACAGCCTACGAGCAGTACTTC. Amino acids: CASSLGTAYEQYF.

J is TRBJ2-3 and V is TRBV28, with D maybe TRBD2 (5 bases). The CDR3 loop spans 15 amino acids. Trimming pared 7 bases from V and 2 bases from J, leaving 16 bases between. Germline V gene sequence: CDR1 MDHEN, CDR2 SYDVKM. This CDR3 is CASTVGVGDTDTQYF. CDR3 nucleotides: TGTGCCAGCACTGTCGGGGTGGGAGACACAGATACGCAGTATTTT.

In its sample, this clone was seen a few times. This rearrangement joins TRBV9 to TRBJ2-1; 9 positions match TRBD2. J was trimmed by 8 bases and V by 2 bases; bases with no gene match: 8. CDR3 length: 15 residues. Germline loops: CDR1 SGDLS, CDR2 YYNGEE. The CDR3 DNA reads as TGTGCCAGCAGCGTTAGTGCGGGAGGGCCCGATGAGCAGTTCTTC. Its protein is CASSVSAGGPDEQFF.

V gene TRBV12-5 combines with J gene TRBJ2-5; TRBD2 is a possible D gene (5 bases). The germline V gene has CDR1 LGHNT and CDR2 FRNRAP. The CDR3 length is 13 residues. V shed 3 bases and J shed 2 bases, with 7 bases lying between them. In DNA, the CDR3 is TGTGCTAGTGGTTTCTCGGGACAAGAGACCCAGTACTTC. This gives the protein CASGFSGQETQYF.

The chain carries TRBV5-4 and TRBJ1-4; no definite D call. CDR1 is SGHNT and CDR2 is YYREEE in the germline V gene (reference sequence). With 4 bases removed from V and 0 bases from J, the gap between germline ends came to 7 bases. This CDR3 contains 14 residues. Here the CDR3 DNA reads TGTGCCAGCAGCCCGGCTGCAACTAATGAAAAACTGTTTTTT. As protein: CASSPAATNEKLFF.

The chain has TRBV5-1 and TRBJ1-1; TRBD1 agrees at 9 bases. V trimming: 7 bases; J trimming: 0 bases; junction bases outside the gene matches: 4. CDR1 and CDR2 (germline): SGHRS, YFSETQ. This CDR3 comprises 14 residues. The CDR3 loop is CASGGTGMNTEAFF. CDR3 DNA: TGCGCCAGCGGAGGGACAGGGATGAACACTGAAGCTTTCTTT. Full variable domain (missing parts from reference TRBV5-1 and TRBJ1-1): KAGVTQTPRYLIKTRGQQVTLSCSPISGHRSVSWYQQTPGQGLQFLFEYFSETQRNKGNFPGRFSGRQFSNSRSEMNVSTLELGDSALYLCASGGTGMNTEAFFGQGTRLTVV.

The chain is built from TRBV10-3 and TRBJ2-5, with D maybe TRBD1 (6 bases). The CDR3 sequence is 12 residues long. V was shortened by 4 bases and J by 5 bases, with 8 bases between the two germline ends. CDR1 ENHRY and CDR2 SYGVKD come from the germline V gene. The CDR3, as DNA: TGTGCCATCAGTGCCCAGGGGGAGACCCAGTACTTC. Residues: CAISAQGETQYF.

This chain links TRBV5-1 with TRBJ2-1; 7 nucleotides line up with TRBD1. V lost 0 bases to trimming and J lost 7 bases; unmatched junction nucleotides: 4. The V gene's germline CDR1 is SGHRS and CDR2 YFSETQ. CDR3 length: 14 amino acids. The CDR3 DNA follows: TGCGCCAGCAGCTTGGAGGGGGCCCGAAATGAGCAGTTCTTC. Its protein is CASSLEGARNEQFF.

The rearrangement links TRBV13 to TRBJ2-7; 7 nucleotides align to TRBD2. Germline V lookup: CDR1 PRHDT, CDR2 FYEKMQ (reference sequence). The CDR3 length is 14 residues. J lost 3 bases, V lost 4 bases, and 6 bases had no gene match. The CDR3, as DNA: TGTGCCAGCAGCTCGGCAAGCGGGAACTACGAGCAGTACTTC. Its translation is CASSSASGNYEQYF.

This clone was observed a single time. The chain joins TRBV30 to TRBJ2-7; TRBD2 matches 10 bases. V dropped 0 bases and J dropped 0; count of bases not matched to a gene: 2. This CDR3 comprises 15 residues. The V gene's germline CDR1 is GTSNPN and CDR2 SVGIG (reference sequence). CDR3 DNA sequence: TGTGCCTGGAGTGTACTAGCGGGAAGCTCCTACGAGCAGTACTTC. Its protein is CAWSVLAGSSYEQYF.

The chain uses TRBV25-1 and TRBJ2-5, with D perhaps TRBD1 or TRBD2 (5 bases each). The germline gives CDR1 MGHDK, CDR2 SYGVNS. V was shortened by 1 base and J by 4 bases, with 19 bases between the two germline ends. The length of the CDR3 is 17 residues. The CDR3 loop is CASSELGLGFRGETQYF. CDR3 nucleotide sequence: TGTGCCAGCAGTGAATTGGGGCTGGGGTTTCGGGGAGAGACCCAGTACTTC.

The rearrangement joins TRBV5-6 to TRBJ2-2, with a tentative D call TRBD2 (6 bases). V lost 3 bases and J lost 1, with 13 bases in between. The CDR3 totals 16 residues. In germline, CDR1 is SGHDT, CDR2 YYEEEE. CDR3 loop: CASSSLRRENTGELFF. CDR3 nucleotides: TGTGCCAGCAGCTCCCTAAGGCGGGAGAACACCGGGGAGCTGTTTTTT.

This chain links TRBV7-9 with TRBJ2-2; 12 nucleotides agree with TRBD2. The CDR3 runs 15 residues. Unmatched junction bases numbered 2, after V lost 3 bases and J lost 6 bases. The germline gives CDR1 SEHNR, CDR2 FQNEAQ (reference sequence). The CDR3 sequence is CASSLASGRAGELFF. CDR3 coding DNA: TGTGCCAGCAGCTTGGCTAGCGGGAGGGCCGGGGAGCTGTTTTTT.

A single count supports this clone. The chain combines TRBV6-6 with TRBJ1-5; 7 bases line up with TRBD1. The CDR3 loop spans 15 amino acids. Unmatched junction bases numbered 6, after V lost 4 bases and J lost 3 bases. Germline CDR1 and CDR2: MNHNY and SVGAGI (reference sequence). The CDR3 reads CASSLTQGVNQPQHF. CDR3 nucleotides: TGTGCCAGCAGTTTAACGCAGGGGGTCAATCAGCCCCAGCATTTT.

The chain combines TRBV11-3 with TRBJ2-7; 8 bases agree with TRBD1. V was pared by 6 bases and J by 6 bases, with 4 bases of the junction left unmatched. This CDR3 is 12 amino acids long. Germline V lookup: CDR1 SGHNT, CDR2 YENEEA. In nucleotides, the CDR3 is TGTGCCAGCAGTCGCAGGGGGCGCGAGCAGTACTTC. As protein: CASSRRGREQYF.

The chain employs TRBV15 and TRBJ2-7, with D possibly TRBD2 on 5 matching bases. There are 14 residues in the CDR3. Trimming took 1 base from V and 5 from J, leaving 12 bases between them. Germline V gives CDR1 LNHNV, CDR2 YYDKDF (reference sequence). This chain's CDR3 is CATSRGLAGNEQYF. The CDR3 DNA sequence: TGTGCCACCAGCAGAGGTTTGGCGGGCAACGAGCAGTACTTC.

In this sample, this clone turned up a few times. J is TRBJ2-6 and V is TRBV5-1; TRBD2 agrees at 7 bases. V lost 1 base and J lost 0; bases outside the gene matches: 4. This CDR3 is 17 amino acids long. Germline CDR1 and CDR2: SGHRS and YFSETQ. The CDR3 loop is CASSLWGGSSGANVLTF. The CDR3 DNA reads as TGCGCCAGCAGCTTGTGGGGCGGGAGCTCTGGGGCCAACGTCCTGACTTTC.

The chain uses TRBV10-3 and TRBJ2-7, with 10 positions matching TRBD2. This CDR3 spans 15 amino acids. Germline lookup yields CDR1 ENHRY and CDR2 SYGVKD. V was pared by 7 bases and J by 4 bases, with 10 bases of the junction left unmatched. The CDR3 bases are TGTGCCATCAACCGAGGACTAGCGGAGCAGTACGAGCAGTACTTC. Translation gives CAINRGLAEQYEQYF.

The rearrangement uses TRBV5-6 and TRBJ2-7; 7 bases are a match to TRBD2. The V segment lost 0 bases and the J segment 4 bases; nucleotides outside the gene matches: 10. From germline, CDR1 is SGHDT and CDR2 YYEEEE. The CDR3 length is 16 residues. The CDR3 coding sequence is TGTGCCAGCAGCTTGGGACTAGCCCTCGGGAGATACGAGCAGTACTTC. It is translated as CASSLGLALGRYEQYF.

The rearrangement links TRBV5-6 to TRBJ2-2, with TRBD2 matching 12 bases. This CDR3 is 16 amino acids long. Germline trimming cut 5 bases from V and 6 bases from J; bases unmatched to any gene: 8. The germline V gene has CDR1 SGHDT and CDR2 YYEEEE. The CDR3 reads CASSRLAGVLSGELFF. The CDR3 nucleotides are TGTGCCAGCAGTCGACTAGCGGGAGTCCTCTCCGGGGAGCTGTTTTTT.

This clone occurred a few times. This chain uses TRBV5-6 with TRBJ2-3, with D hard to call. V was pared by 0 bases and J by 2 bases, with 7 bases between. CDR1 and CDR2 from the germline V gene are SGHDT and YYEEEE. CDR3 size: 14 residues. CDR3 sequence: CASSLGAHTDTQYF. The CDR3 DNA follows: TGTGCCAGCAGCTTGGGGGCCCACACAGATACGCAGTATTTT.

This rearrangement joins TRBV2 to TRBJ2-2; D unresolved. The CDR3 is made up of 13 amino acids. The V gene's germline CDR1 is SNHLY and CDR2 FYNNEI. V was cut by 5 bases and J by 1 base, with 5 bases left in between. This CDR3 is CASSRQNTGELFF. CDR3 nucleotides: TGTGCCAGCAGTCGGCAGAACACCGGGGAGCTGTTTTTT.

V usage is TRBV7-2 and J usage is TRBJ2-1, with 8 bases matching TRBD2. The CDR3 contains 15 residues. In germline, CDR1 is SGHTA, CDR2 FQGNSA. The V and J ends lost 5 bases and 6 bases, in that order; junction bases with no gene match: 9. CDR3 sequence (DNA): TGTGCCAGCAGCCCCTCGGTAGCGGGAAGCAATGAGCAGTTCTTC. Protein: CASSPSVAGSNEQFF.

V and J are TRBV13 and TRBJ2-7; D ambiguous. This CDR3 has 16 residues. V was shortened by 5 bases and J by 3 bases, with 20 bases between the two germline ends. CDR1 PRHDT and CDR2 FYEKMQ come from the germline V gene (reference sequence). Written as DNA, the CDR3 is TGTGCCAGCAGCCCCGTCGGCTGGTCCCCGGACTACGAGCAGTACTTC. It specifies CASSPVGWSPDYEQYF.

The chain uses TRBV6-1 and TRBJ1-1; no clear D. CDR3 size: 14 residues. Germline lookup yields CDR1 MNHNS and CDR2 SASEGT. Trimming took off 2 bases at V and 4 bases at J, with 11 bases between the two ends. CDR3: CASSEKPGGTEAFF. CDR3 bases: TGTGCCAGCAGTGAAAAACCAGGAGGCACTGAAGCTTTCTTT.